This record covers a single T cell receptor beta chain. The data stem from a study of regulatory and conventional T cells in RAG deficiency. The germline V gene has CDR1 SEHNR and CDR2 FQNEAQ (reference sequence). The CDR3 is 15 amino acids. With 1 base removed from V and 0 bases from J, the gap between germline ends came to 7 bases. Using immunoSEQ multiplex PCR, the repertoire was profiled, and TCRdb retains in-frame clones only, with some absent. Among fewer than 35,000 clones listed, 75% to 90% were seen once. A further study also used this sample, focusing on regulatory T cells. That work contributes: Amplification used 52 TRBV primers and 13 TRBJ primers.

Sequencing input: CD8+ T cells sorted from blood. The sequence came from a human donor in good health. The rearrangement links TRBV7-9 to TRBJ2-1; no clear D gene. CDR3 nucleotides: TGTGCCAGCAGCTTAGGGCTTAGCTCCTACAATGAGCAGTTCTTC. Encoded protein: CASSLGLSSYNEQFF.